The subject of this entry is one TCR beta chain. Its antigen is currently unknown. Vbeta (60) and Jbeta (13) primers were used in the PCR. Measured with immunoSEQ multiplex PCR; TCRdb has only the in-frame clones, and not every one. The sample includes around 130,000 clones, 55% to 75% seen only once; the top ten take around 1.6%. This record belongs to a study of cytomegalovirus exposure and HLA in healthy donors. Study-level points and caveats: Many donors carried some public TCRs, although rarity characterized most TCR sequences. Further analysis was carried out later, and it showed several of the most significant clusters appearing linked to common viral pathogens. Upon later analysis, HLA-associated TCR beta chains proved more clonally expanded than other, equally common chains.

V lost 6 bases and J 1 base, leaving 14 bases between the germline ends. Germline-derived CDR1 and CDR2 are MDHEN and SYDVKM. This CDR3 is 15 amino acids long. Sequencing was performed on PBMCs. This sequence was found in a man aged 25 to 40 in good health and CMV-seropositive. The chain is built from TRBV28 and TRBJ2-3; the D is unclear. CDR3 coding DNA: TGTGCCAGCAGATTAGTTGGTCGGGGCACAGATACGCAGTATTTT. Translated: CASRLVGRGTDTQYF. The complete variable domain, with remaining parts taken from reference TRBV28 and TRBJ2-3, reads DVKVTQSSRYLVKRTGEKVFLECVQDMDHENMFWYRQDPGLGLRLIYFSYDVKMKEKGDIPEGYSVSREKKERFSLILESASTNQTSMYLCASRLVGRGTDTQYFGPGTRLTVL.